This T cell receptor (beta chain) emerged from a study of cytomegalovirus exposure and HLA in healthy donors. Only a few counts were recorded for this clone. The antigen is unknown. Study conclusions and caveats: In a later analysis, HLA-associated beta chains showed higher expansion and lower generation probabilities than comparable chains. Cytomegalovirus-associated status was assigned to 164 TCR beta chains. When a later analysis was performed, an Asian-associated ancestry cluster reportedly had fewer N-insertions than the approximately 680-donor mean. Differences between HLA loci emerged in a later analysis of TCR association rates, with DRB1 most and HLA-C fewest.

V was clipped by 0 bases and J by 5 bases, with 17 bases between them. The CDR3 runs 16 residues. The germline gives CDR1 SGHDT, CDR2 YYEEEE. With 60 Vbeta and 13 Jbeta primers, the PCR was carried out. Sequencing was performed with immunoSEQ multiplex PCR; in TCRdb, only in-frame clones are kept and a portion is missing. Seen here are tens of thousands of clones, about three quarters observed once, and the top ten hold 9% to 14%. The sequence derives from a woman in her forties in good health and CMV-seropositive. The specimen sequenced was PBMCs. This chain links TRBV5-6 with TRBJ2-5; TRBD1 is a possible D gene (6 bases). CDR3 sequence (DNA): TGTGCCAGCAGCTTGGTGGACAGTCGTGGGCAGGAGACCCAGTACTTC. The encoded protein is CASSLVDSRGQETQYF.